A selection of T cell receptor delta chains follows, all from one sample in a study of gamma-delta T cells after stem cell transplantation. TCRdb re-called the RT-PCR reads with CATT. The sample yields about 2,400 delta-chain clones, around 23% seen once. The specimen was gamma-delta T cells. The receptors originated from a human donor. It is not recorded whose cells these are; they may come from a transplant donor. The CDR3 runs from the conserved cysteine through the conserved F or W. The D gene is left open where the match is weak. Size values are once, few and many counts, or a class for expanded clones, and some rows have none.

TRDV1,TRDJ1,few,.,TGTGCTCTTGGGGAGTTTCCTACCGATAAACTCATCTTT,CALGEFPTDKLIF
TRDV1,TRDJ1,.,TRDD3,TGTGCTCTTGGGGAACTCTCCCCCCTATTACTACGTCCTACTGGGGGATTCACCGATAAACTCATCTTT,CALGELSPLLLRPTGGFTDKLIF
TRDV1,TRDJ2,few,.,TGTGCTCTTGGGGAACCTTTCCGGGGGACACTTACAGCACAACTCTTCTTT,CALGEPFRGTLTAQLFF
TRDV1,TRDJ1,few,TRDD3,TGTGCTCTTGGGGAAAAGACCTACGGCGTGGCTGGGGGATATCACACCGATAAACTCATCTTT,CALGEKTYGVAGGYHTDKLIF
TRAV29/DV5,TRDJ1,few,.,TGTGCAGCAAGCGATCCCCGGAGGGCCTACCAGTACTTC,CAASDPRRAYQYF
TRDV3,TRDJ1,few,TRDD3,TGTGCCTTTAGGAGGGCCTTCCCCAGGCCGCTGGGGGAAGTAACCGATAAACTCATCTTT,CAFRRAFPRPLGEVTDKLIF
TRDV2,TRDJ3,few,TRDD3,TGTGCCTGTGACACCGCTGGGGGATCCCCCTGGAACACCCGACAGATGTTTTTC,CACDTAGGSPWNTRQMFF
TRDV1,TRDJ1,few,.,TGTGCTCTTGGCACACTACAGGGAAACGTGGAGAAACTCATCTTT,CALGTLQGNVEKLIF
TRDV3,TRDJ1,few,TRDD3,TGTGCCTCAACTCACCCCCTCTCCGATTGGGGGATAATCTCCGATAAACTCATCTTT,CASTHPLSDWGIISDKLIF
TRDV2,TRDJ3,medium-sized,TRDD3,TGTGCCTGTGACACCCTGGGGGATACCTGGGACACCCGACAGATGTTTTTC,CACDTLGDTWDTRQMFF
TRDV2,TRDJ2,.,.,TGTGCCTGTGACGTACTGGTGGATTCTCCGTCACACCTCTTCTTT,CACDVLVDSPSHLFF
TRDV2,TRDJ1,.,TRDD3,TGTGCCTGTGACACGAAGGGGGATTTCACCGATAAACTCATCTTT,CACDTKGDFTDKLIF
TRDV1,TRDJ1,few,TRDD3,TGTGCTCTTGGGGAATCACACTTCCCCCTGGGAGTACTGGGGGATACGTACACCGATAAACTCATCTTT,CALGESHFPLGVLGDTYTDKLIF
TRDV2,TRDJ3,medium-sized,TRDD3,TGTGCCTGTGACACCGGGGGATACTGGGACACCCGACAGATGTTTTTC,CACDTGGYWDTRQMFF
TRDV1,TRDJ1,few,.,TGTGCTCTTGGGGAACTAGATACCCCCCTATTGGTACTGGGTCCTAAACTCATCTTT,CALGELDTPLLVLGPKLIF
TRDV3,TRDJ1,.,TRDD3,TGTGCCTCCCTTTCCGGGGGGGATACGCCGTACACCGATAAACTCATCTTT,CASLSGGDTPYTDKLIF
TRDV2,TRDJ2,few,.,TGTGCCTGTGACCTGGGGACAGGCCAACTCTTCTTT,CACDLGTGQLFF
TRDV1,TRDJ1,.,TRDD3,TGTGCTCTTGGGGAAGAATTCCTTACCGGTACTGGGGCTAAACCGCTTGTCACCGATAAACTCATCTTT,CALGEEFLTGTGAKPLVTDKLIF
TRDV1,TRDJ2,few,.,TGTGCTCTTGGGGAACCTTCCTACGGGAGGCTGGGGGGTCCGAGGGCACAACTCTTCTTT,CALGEPSYGRLGGPRAQLFF
TRDV2,TRDJ3,few,TRDD3,TGTGCCTGTGACATGGGGATAAGGAGCTCCTGGGACACCCGACAGATGTTCTTC,CACDMGIRSSWDTRQMFF
TRDV2,TRDJ3,few,TRDD3,TGTGCCTGTGACACCGGGGGATACAGCTCCTGGGACACCCGACGGATGTTTTTC,CACDTGGYSSWDTRRMFF
TRDV1,TRDJ1,large,TRDD3,TGTGCTCTTGGGGCCCCCGGGGGATACCACACCGATAAACTCATCTTT,CALGAPGGYHTDKLIF
TRDV3,TRDJ1,.,.,TGTGCCTTTGGTCCCAGCCCGTACACCGATAAACTCATCTTT,CAFGPSPYTDKLIF
TRDV2,TRDJ1,few,TRDD3,TGTGCCTGTGTCCCTTTACTGGGGGATCTGTACACCGATAAACTCATCTTT,CACVPLLGDLYTDKLIF
TRDV2,TRDJ3,large,.,TGTGCCTGTGACACCCCTGGGCCAACGGGCTCCTGGGACACCCGACAGATGTTTTTC,CACDTPGPTGSWDTRQMFF
TRDV1,TRDJ1,large,TRDD3,TGTGCTCTTGGGGAAGATATTAAATTACTGGGGGATTACTTCGATAAACTCATCTTT,CALGEDIKLLGDYFDKLIF
TRAV29/DV5,TRDJ1,medium-sized,TRDD3,TGTGCAGCAAGCGATCTGTCCGGGGACTTGACTACGATGGGGGACCACACCGATAAACTCATCTTT,CAASDLSGDLTTMGDHTDKLIF
TRAV29/DV5,TRDJ1,few,TRDD3,TGTGCAGCAAGCGCGAGGTCTTCCCACTGGGGGATACGCGATGGAACCGATAAACTCATCTTT,CAASARSSHWGIRDGTDKLIF
TRDV1,TRDJ1,medium-sized,.,TGTGCTCTTGGGGACCGTGCCCCCAGGGATAGAACCGATAAACTCATCTTT,CALGDRAPRDRTDKLIF
TRDV2,TRDJ3,.,TRDD3,TGTGCCTGTGACATTACTGGGGGCTACGCGATCTCCTGTGACAGCCGCCCGATGATTTTC,CACDITGGYAISCDSRPMIF
TRDV3,TRDJ1,.,TRDD3,TGTGCCTTTAGCTCTATTAGGACCCGTACTGGGGGATACGCCGGAGGAGGGGGTAAACTCATCTTT,CAFSSIRTRTGGYAGGGGKLIF
TRDV2,TRDJ3,few,TRDD3,TGTGCCTGTGACACGGGGGATACCTGGGACACCCGACAGATGTTTTTC,CACDTGDTWDTRQMFF
TRDV2,TRDJ3,.,TRDD3,TGTGCCTGTGACACCCTCCTGGGGGACTCCTTGTACACCCGACAGATGTTTTTC,CACDTLLGDSLYTRQMFF
TRDV1,TRDJ1,few,.,TGTGCTCTTGGGGAGAATTACTGGGAGAGGTTCACCGATAAACTCATCTTT,CALGENYWERFTDKLIF
TRDV2,TRDJ3,few,TRDD3,TGTGCCTGTGACAACATAGTTATGGGGGATAACCCCTGGGACACCCGACAGATGTTTTTC,CACDNIVMGDNPWDTRQMFF
TRDV3,TRDJ1,.,TRDD3,TGTGCCTTTGAAAGGCCTCTGGGGAGACTGGGGGACGCGTACACCGATAAACTCATCTTT,CAFERPLGRLGDAYTDKLIF
TRDV1,TRDJ2,medium-sized,TRDD2,TGTGCTCTTGGGGAACCCCTCGTTACCGTGGGCCCTTCCTACTGGGGTTTGACAGCACAACTCTTCTTT,CALGEPLVTVGPSYWGLTAQLFF
TRDV3,TRDJ3,.,.,TGTGCCTTTACGGCTACGGGCTGGGACACCCGACAGATGTTTTTC,CAFTATGWDTRQMFF
TRDV1,TRDJ2,medium-sized,.,TGTGCTCTTGGGGACCGCTCCCCGGGGGAAACCATGACAGCACAACTCTTCTTT,CALGDRSPGETMTAQLFF
TRDV2,TRDJ1,medium-sized,TRDD3,TGTGCCTGTGACCCAAGCCCCGTACTGGGGGATACATCCGATAAACTCATCTTT,CACDPSPVLGDTSDKLIF
TRDV2,TRDJ3,medium-sized,TRDD3,TGTGCCTGTGACGCTACTGGGGGATACGTCAGCTCCTGGGACACCCGACAGATGTTTTTC,CACDATGGYVSSWDTRQMFF